Listed below are T cell receptor beta chains from one sample, sequenced in a study of Graves' ophthalmopathy and Graves' hyperthyroidism. MiXCR, applied by TCRdb to the multiplex PCR reads, yields one record per CDR3 protein. The sample shows roughly 400,000 distinct CDR3 sequences, 15% of them seen only once. The source material was peripheral blood. These receptors all stem from a woman younger than 30 with stable Graves' hyperthyroidism. The CDR3 runs from the conserved cysteine through the conserved F or W. The D gene is left open where the match is weak. Where a row states a size, it is once, few, many or the class of an expanded clone; other rows omit it.

v_gene: TRBV19; j_gene: TRBJ1-1; d_gene: NA; abundance: few; CDR3nt: TGTGCCAGTAAACGGGACACTGAAGCTTTCTTT; CDR3aa: CASKRDTEAFF
v_gene: TRBV6-1; j_gene: TRBJ1-6; d_gene: TRBD1; abundance: many; CDR3nt: TGTGCCAGCAGTGGAGGGACAGGGCCGACGGCCCTCCACTTT; CDR3aa: CASSGGTGPTALHF
v_gene: TRBV12-3/TRBV12-4; j_gene: TRBJ2-7; d_gene: TRBD1; abundance: few; CDR3nt: TGTGCCAGCACGATTAATCCGGGACAGGGATACGAGCAGTACTTC; CDR3aa: CASTINPGQGYEQYF
v_gene: TRBV9; j_gene: TRBJ1-1; d_gene: NA; abundance: many; CDR3nt: TGTGCCAGCAGCGTAGAATTAAACACTGAAGCTTTCTTT; CDR3aa: CASSVELNTEAFF
v_gene: TRBV12-3/TRBV12-4; j_gene: TRBJ1-6; d_gene: NA; abundance: many; CDR3nt: TGTGCCAGCCGGTCGGGGGGTTATTCACCCCTCCACTTT; CDR3aa: CASRSGGYSPLHF
v_gene: TRBV19; j_gene: TRBJ1-2; d_gene: NA; abundance: many; CDR3nt: TGTGCCAGTAGTGGGTCGGGCTTCTTACGTGACTACACCTTC; CDR3aa: CASSGSGFLRDYTF
v_gene: TRBV3-1; j_gene: TRBJ2-7; d_gene: NA; abundance: NA; CDR3nt: TGTGCCAGCAGCCAATCCTTGGAGCAGTACTTC; CDR3aa: CASSQSLEQYF
v_gene: TRBV11-3; j_gene: TRBJ2-2; d_gene: TRBD1; abundance: few; CDR3nt: TGTGCCAGCAGCTCCCCCTTAGGGGGACAGGGAAGGTACACCGGGGAGCTGTTTTTT; CDR3aa: CASSSPLGGQGRYTGELFF
v_gene: TRBV3-1; j_gene: TRBJ2-5; d_gene: NA; abundance: NA; CDR3nt: TGTGCCAGCAGCCCCTTCTTGGGCGGAAAGTACCAAGAGACCCAGTACTTC; CDR3aa: CASSPFLGGKYQETQYF
v_gene: TRBV2; j_gene: TRBJ2-4; d_gene: NA; abundance: many; CDR3nt: TGTGCCAGCAGGATACGGGGGTCGGCAACGAAAAACATTCAGTACTTC; CDR3aa: CASRIRGSATKNIQYF